This TCR beta chain was profiled in a study of T cell responses to AZD1222 COVID-19 vaccine (dated by TCRdb to the early 2020s). The study in broad terms: TCR sequencing was performed for 230 to 250 trial participants, of whom around 210 were given two doses of AZD1222 and around 26 were given two doses of MenACWY control vaccine. Trial participants were enrolled by age into subgroups of 18-55, 56-69 and 70-plus years, and around 150, 28 and 57 TCR-sequenced participants, respectively, were included in these subgroups. Here is what the overall study found, with its caveats: Participants were mostly white British and included more females than males, and it was suggested by the authors that clonal diversity may have been underestimated. After two AZD1222 doses, both the breadth and the depth of spike-specific TCRs were significantly higher than at day 0 and than in MenACWY recipients. In the small 56-69-year group, the increase in depth fell short of significance, most likely because of low power. Because no day 14 peak-response samples were available, the repertoires could be characterized only after the peak T cell response. CD4 TCRs associated with the vaccine covered the entire spike protein, and the dominant responses were in regions 160-218 and 743-854. Only 5 to 7 AZD1222 recipients were SARS-CoV-2 seropositive at baseline, limiting conclusions about previously exposed vaccinees. Reportedly, almost half of the unique spike-specific TCRs recognized epitopes lying outside the regions that are mutated in the B.1.351 and B.1.1.7 variants.

The CDR3 regions of human TCRbeta chains were analyzed by immunosequencing. Under the source paper's analysis protocol: Repertoire TCRs were checked for matches against a reference library of SARS-CoV-2-specific TCRs that had been generated using the MIRA antigen-specificity platform. Breadth meant the fraction of unique TCRs that were SARS-CoV-2-associated, whereas depth meant the fraction of total T cells that were SARS-CoV-2-associated. Using the MIRA data, each spike-specific TCR was assigned both to the spike region to which the TCR was reactive and to a CD4 or CD8 class. Log10-transformed breadth and depth values were compared by one-way ANOVA with Sidak's multiple comparisons tests. Here the immuneACCESS table is served through TCRdb, limited to in-frame sequences with V and J called. Missing clones are a known gap in these copies; in checked studies unresolved V genes cover under half, and the rest lacks a known reason. The D gene and trimming were derived from the DNA, and the V and J assignments and clone size from that table. The sample table holds roughly 130,000 clones, of which around 90% were seen once. Together, the top ten hold 7% to 9% of the sample.

Details on this clone: This receptor's antigen is unknown. No base quality information exists; no much larger clone differs at one position.

Trimming at the junction amounts to 6 bases on V and 5 bases on J, and the germline ends lie 19 bases apart. CDR3 length: 15 amino acids, cysteine to phenylalanine. The CDR3 DNA has 45 bases and is translated from base 1. The CDR1 and CDR2 encoded by the germline V gene are SGHTA and FQGNSA. What the time point label conveys for this sample: about 28 days (+/-7) after the second vaccine dose. Sample treatment or condition, as interpreted from the label and publication: meningococcal conjugate vaccine given as trial control. Vaccinee samples were obtained from the UK trials COV001 and COV002, which included a single-blind randomized controlled phase 2/3 trial of AZD1222 (ChAdOx1 nCoV-19) in healthy adults. For TCRbeta chain sequencing, PBMC samples were collected from trial participants at day 0 and at day 28 after the second dose.

This sequence was found in an adult who received the MenACWY meningococcal vaccine as a control. Sequencing used peripheral blood, obtained 28 days after the second dose of the MenACWY control vaccine. The chain joins TRBV7-2 to TRBJ1-1; TRBD1 is a possible D gene, resting on 6 matching bases. The DNA reads as follows: TGTGCCAGCAGTCCGGTGATGGGGGCGCGTACTGAAGCTTTCTTT. This translates into CASSPVMGARTEAFF.